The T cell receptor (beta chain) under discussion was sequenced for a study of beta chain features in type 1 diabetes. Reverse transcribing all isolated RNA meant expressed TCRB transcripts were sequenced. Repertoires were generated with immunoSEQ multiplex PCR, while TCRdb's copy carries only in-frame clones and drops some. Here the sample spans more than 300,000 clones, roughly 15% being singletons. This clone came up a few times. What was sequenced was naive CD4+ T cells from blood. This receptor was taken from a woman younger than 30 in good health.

The CDR3 coding sequence is TGTGCCAGCAGCGTCGTCTATGGAGAGACCCAGTACTTC. It is translated as CASSVVYGETQYF. The V gene is TRBV9, the J gene TRBJ2-5; D gene unclear. Trimming stripped 2 bases from V and 4 bases from J, with 9 bases between. Germline CDR1 is SGDLS and CDR2 is YYNGEE. The CDR3 is 13 residues long.